The rows below give T cell receptor beta chains drawn from one sample of a study of OX40 agonist ivuxolimab in advanced cancers. The data were produced by immunoSEQ multiplex PCR, yet TCRdb's version contains in-frame clones alone and is incomplete. The table shows under 90,000 clones, with roughly 88% occurring only once. Sequencing was performed on CD4+ or CD8+ T cells sorted from blood, taken in a trial of the OX40 agonist ivuxolimab. These TCRs come from an adult with an advanced solid tumor such as melanoma, head and neck, liver or kidney cancer. CDR3s include the opening cysteine and the closing phenylalanine or tryptophan. The D gene is left open where the match is weak. Clone size appears in some rows only: once, few, many, or a class for an expanded clone.

abundance | j_gene | d_gene | v_gene | CDR3aa | CDR3nt
. | TRBJ2-3 | . | TRBV7-3 | CASSLGGLDSTQYF | TGTGCCAGCAGCTTAGGAGGGCTCGATAGTACGCAGTATTTT
. | TRBJ2-3 | . | TRBV11-1 | CASSLRVTDTQYF | TGTGCCAGCAGCTTAAGGGTCACAGATACGCAGTATTTT
. | TRBJ2-1 | . | TRBV7-8 | CASSPGVGGSYNEQFF | TGTGCCAGCAGCCCCGGGGTAGGCGGATCCTACAATGAGCAGTTCTTC
. | TRBJ2-3 | . | TRBV29-1 | CSVEKGTDTQYF | TGCAGCGTTGAAAAGGGCACAGATACGCAGTATTTT
. | TRBJ2-7 | . | TRBV28 | CASTSVGRGVTYEQYF | TGTGCCAGCACTTCGGTTGGCAGGGGCGTAACCTACGAGCAGTACTTC
once | TRBJ1-5 | . | TRBV30 | CASKGQFNKGNQPQHF | TGTGCCTCTAAAGGACAGTTTAATAAGGGCAATCAGCCCCAGCATTTT
. | TRBJ2-2 | . | TRBV11-3 | CASSPSGANTGELFF | TGTGCCAGCAGCCCCTCAGGGGCGAACACCGGGGAGCTGTTTTTT
. | TRBJ2-5 | . | TRBV7-9 | CASSLRRGAGSETQYF | TGTGCCAGCAGCTTGCGACGAGGTGCGGGAAGCGAGACCCAGTACTTC
. | TRBJ1-2 | . | TRBV2 | CASSIDRNYGYTF | TGTGCCAGCAGTATAGACAGAAACTATGGCTACACCTTC
. | TRBJ2-1 | . | TRBV7-3 | CASSRRVLDEQFF | TGTGCCAGCAGCCGAAGGGTGTTGGATGAGCAGTTCTTC